Listed here is a single T cell receptor beta chain. Its antigen is unidentified. The CDR3 covers 13 residues. V dropped 5 bases and J dropped 5; count of bases not matched to a gene: 5. CDR1 and CDR2 from the germline V gene are WSHSY and SAAADI. This specimen belongs to a study of OX40 agonist ivuxolimab in advanced cancers. On the study more broadly: Cancers in dose escalation were hepatocellular, melanoma, renal cell and head and neck. Study conclusions and caveats: At 0.1 to 3.0 mg/kg, CD4+ and CD8+ blood T cells expanded clonally by week 6.

Libraries were prepared by immunoSEQ multiplex PCR; TCRdb keeps only in-frame clonotypes and omits some of them. The sample lists 100,000 or so clones, about nine tenths occurring once. This clonotype originated in an adult with an advanced solid tumor such as melanoma, head and neck, liver or kidney cancer. The source material was CD4+ or CD8+ T cells sorted from blood, sampled in a trial of the OX40 agonist ivuxolimab. V usage is TRBV10-2 and J usage is TRBJ2-5, with TRBD2 identical over 7 bases. The CDR3 nucleotides are TGCGCCAGCAGTCCCCTGGGGGGGGAGACCCAGTACTTC. Translated: CASSPLGGETQYF.